A selection of T cell receptor beta chains follows, all from one sample in a study of blood T cells in healthy people across ages. TCRdb re-derived calls from the 5' RACE reads in MiXCR, one entry per CDR3 protein. The top ten clones hold over 35% of a sample with hundreds of thousands of distinct CDR3 sequences, under 65% of them seen once. Sequencing was performed on blood. These receptors originate from a man between 60 and 70 years old in good health. CDR3s include the opening cysteine and the closing phenylalanine or tryptophan. The order of the fields is J gene, clone size, V gene, D gene, CDR3 protein, CDR3 DNA. D genes are given only for firm matches. Expanded clones are given a class, and other clones once, few, many or no size at all.

j_call: TRBJ2-2; clone_size: NA; v_call: TRBV4-1; d_call: TRBD2; cdr3_aa: CASSQTLSGSGGELFF; cdr3_nt: TGCGCCAGCAGCCAAACCCTTAGCGGGAGCGGCGGGGAGCTGTTTTTT
j_call: TRBJ2-5; clone_size: NA; v_call: TRBV20-1; d_call: NA; cdr3_aa: CSARPRDFQETQYF; cdr3_nt: TGCAGTGCTAGACCCCGGGACTTCCAAGAGACCCAGTACTTC
j_call: TRBJ2-1; clone_size: few; v_call: TRBV18; d_call: NA; cdr3_aa: CASSPTPGRYNEQFF; cdr3_nt: TGTGCCAGCTCACCGACTCCGGGACGGTACAATGAGCAGTTCTTC
j_call: TRBJ1-6; clone_size: NA; v_call: TRBV20-1; d_call: TRBD1; cdr3_aa: CSARDPGGLGNSPLHF; cdr3_nt: TGCAGTGCTAGAGATCCAGGGGGGCTCGGGAATTCACCCCTCCACTTT
j_call: TRBJ2-3; clone_size: many; v_call: TRBV20-1; d_call: TRBD2; cdr3_aa: CSASPSGLAGSDTQYF; cdr3_nt: TGCAGTGCTAGCCCCTCGGGACTAGCGGGATCAGATACGCAGTATTTT
j_call: TRBJ2-3; clone_size: NA; v_call: TRBV20-1; d_call: TRBD2; cdr3_aa: CSAPGVAGFADTQYF; cdr3_nt: TGCAGTGCTCCCGGGGTAGCGGGGTTCGCAGATACGCAGTATTTT
j_call: TRBJ2-5; clone_size: NA; v_call: TRBV9; d_call: NA; cdr3_aa: CASSRSRDYQETQYF; cdr3_nt: TGTGCCAGCAGCCGCAGTCGGGACTACCAAGAGACCCAGTACTTC
j_call: TRBJ2-1; clone_size: few; v_call: TRBV20-1; d_call: TRBD2; cdr3_aa: CSARRPGLEQFF; cdr3_nt: TGCAGTGCTAGAAGACCGGGACTAGAGCAGTTCTTC
j_call: TRBJ1-5; clone_size: NA; v_call: TRBV6-2/TRBV6-3; d_call: TRBD1; cdr3_aa: CASRQDRGGQPQHF; cdr3_nt: TGTGCCAGCAGACAAGACAGGGGAGGTCAGCCCCAGCATTTT
j_call: TRBJ1-6; clone_size: NA; v_call: TRBV25-1; d_call: NA; cdr3_aa: CASTDSFSYNSPLHF; cdr3_nt: TGTGCCAGCACTGACAGTTTCTCCTATAATTCACCCCTCCACTTT
j_call: TRBJ2-7; clone_size: NA; v_call: TRBV27; d_call: NA; cdr3_aa: CASSPRIGPYEQYF; cdr3_nt: TGTGCCAGCAGTCCCCGGATTGGACCCTACGAGCAGTACTTC
j_call: TRBJ2-7; clone_size: many; v_call: TRBV9; d_call: TRBD1; cdr3_aa: CASSVGQGGYEQYF; cdr3_nt: TGTGCCAGCAGCGTGGGACAGGGAGGCTACGAGCAGTACTTC
j_call: TRBJ2-7; clone_size: NA; v_call: TRBV29-1; d_call: NA; cdr3_aa: CSVEAGRGGLYEQYF; cdr3_nt: TGCAGCGTTGAAGCAGGTAGAGGGGGGCTCTACGAGCAGTACTTC
j_call: TRBJ2-7; clone_size: NA; v_call: TRBV5-8; d_call: NA; cdr3_aa: CASSLGGHSYEQYF; cdr3_nt: TGTGCCAGCAGCCTTGGTGGACACTCCTACGAGCAGTACTTC
j_call: TRBJ2-7; clone_size: NA; v_call: TRBV10-3; d_call: TRBD1; cdr3_aa: CAISEKQGGYEQYF; cdr3_nt: TGTGCCATCAGTGAAAAACAGGGGGGCTACGAGCAGTACTTC